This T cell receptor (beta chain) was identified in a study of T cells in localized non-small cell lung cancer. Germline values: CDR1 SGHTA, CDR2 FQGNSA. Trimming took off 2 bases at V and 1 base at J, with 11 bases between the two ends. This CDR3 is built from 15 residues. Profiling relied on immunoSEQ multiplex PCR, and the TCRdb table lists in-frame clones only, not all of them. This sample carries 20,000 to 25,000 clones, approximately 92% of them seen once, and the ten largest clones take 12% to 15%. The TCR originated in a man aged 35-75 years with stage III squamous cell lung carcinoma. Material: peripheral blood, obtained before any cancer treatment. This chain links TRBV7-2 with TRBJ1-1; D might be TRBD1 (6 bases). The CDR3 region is CASSLHGTPNTEAFF. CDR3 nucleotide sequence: TGTGCCAGCAGCTTACATGGGACACCGAACACTGAAGCTTTCTTT.